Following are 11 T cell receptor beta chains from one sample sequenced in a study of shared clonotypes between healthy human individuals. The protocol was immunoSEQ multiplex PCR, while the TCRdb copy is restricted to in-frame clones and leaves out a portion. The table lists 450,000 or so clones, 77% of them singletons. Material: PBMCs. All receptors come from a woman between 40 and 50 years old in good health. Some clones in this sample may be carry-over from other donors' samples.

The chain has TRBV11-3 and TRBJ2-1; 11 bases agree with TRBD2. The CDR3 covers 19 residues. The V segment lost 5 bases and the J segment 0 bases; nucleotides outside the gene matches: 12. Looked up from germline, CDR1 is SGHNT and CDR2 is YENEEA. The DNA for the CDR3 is TGTGCCAGCAGCCTAGGGACTAGCGGCCAGCTGAGCTCCTACAATGAGCAGTTCTTC. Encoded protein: CASSLGTSGQLSSYNEQFF.

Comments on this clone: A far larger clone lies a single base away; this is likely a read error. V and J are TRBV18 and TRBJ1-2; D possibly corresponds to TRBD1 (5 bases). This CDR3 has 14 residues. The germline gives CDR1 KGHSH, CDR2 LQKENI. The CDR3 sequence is CASAPEGGDSGYTF. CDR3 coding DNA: TGTGCCAGCGCACCCGAGGGAGGGGATTCTGGCTACACCTTC.

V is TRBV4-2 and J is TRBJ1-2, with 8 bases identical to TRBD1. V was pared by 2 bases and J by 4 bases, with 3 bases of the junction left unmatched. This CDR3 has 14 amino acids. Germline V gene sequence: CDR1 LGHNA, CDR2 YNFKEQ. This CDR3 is CASSQRQGFYGYTF. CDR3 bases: TGTGCCAGCAGCCAACGACAGGGGTTCTATGGCTACACCTTC.

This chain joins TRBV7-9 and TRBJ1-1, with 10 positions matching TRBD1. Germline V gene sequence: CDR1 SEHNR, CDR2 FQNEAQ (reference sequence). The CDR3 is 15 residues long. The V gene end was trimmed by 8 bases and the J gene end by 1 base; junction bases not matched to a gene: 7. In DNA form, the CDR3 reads TGTGCCAGCGGTCGACAGGGGGCTCCGAACACTGAAGCTTTCTTT. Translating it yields CASGRQGAPNTEAFF.

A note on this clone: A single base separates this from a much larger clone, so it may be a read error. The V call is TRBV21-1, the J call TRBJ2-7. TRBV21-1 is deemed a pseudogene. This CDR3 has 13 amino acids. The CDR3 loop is CASSPGRAYEQYF. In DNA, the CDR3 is TGTGCCAGCAGCCCCGGACGGGCCTACGAGCAGTACTTC.

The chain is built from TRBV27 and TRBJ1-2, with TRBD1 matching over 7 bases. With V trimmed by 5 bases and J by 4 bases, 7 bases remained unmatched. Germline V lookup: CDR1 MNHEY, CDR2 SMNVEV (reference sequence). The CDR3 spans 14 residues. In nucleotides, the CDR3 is TGTGCCAGCAGTCCTCTTGACAGGGTCTATGGCTACACCTTC. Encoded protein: CASSPLDRVYGYTF.

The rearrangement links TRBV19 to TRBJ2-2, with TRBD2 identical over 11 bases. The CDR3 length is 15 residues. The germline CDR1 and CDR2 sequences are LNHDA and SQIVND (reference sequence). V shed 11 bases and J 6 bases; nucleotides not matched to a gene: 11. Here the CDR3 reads CASSSGRLSPGELFF. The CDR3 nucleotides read TGTGCCTCCTCTAGCGGGAGGCTCAGTCCCGGGGAGCTGTTTTTT.

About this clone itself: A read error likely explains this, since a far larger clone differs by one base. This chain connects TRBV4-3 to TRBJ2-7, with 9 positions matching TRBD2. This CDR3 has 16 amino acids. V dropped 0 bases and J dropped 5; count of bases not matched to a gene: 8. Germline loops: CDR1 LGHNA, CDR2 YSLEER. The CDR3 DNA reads TGCGCCAGCAGCCAAGATGGGACTAGCACGTTCCACGAGCAGTACTTC. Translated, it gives CASSQDGTSTFHEQYF.

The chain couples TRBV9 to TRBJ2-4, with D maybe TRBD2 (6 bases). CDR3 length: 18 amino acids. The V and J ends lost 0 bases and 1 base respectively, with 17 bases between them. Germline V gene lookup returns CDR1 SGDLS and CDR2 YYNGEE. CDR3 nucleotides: TGTGCCAGCAGCGTAGTTGCGGGGAGTAGTGGCGCCAAAAACATTCAGTACTTC. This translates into CASSVVAGSSGAKNIQYF.

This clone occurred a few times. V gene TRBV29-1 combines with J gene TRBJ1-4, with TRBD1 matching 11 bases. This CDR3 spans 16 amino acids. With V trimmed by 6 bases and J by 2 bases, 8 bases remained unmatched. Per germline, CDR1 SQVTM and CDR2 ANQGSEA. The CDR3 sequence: CSVRTGGAGTNEKLFF. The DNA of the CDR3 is TGCAGCGTGCGGACAGGGGGCGCCGGGACTAATGAAAAACTGTTTTTT.

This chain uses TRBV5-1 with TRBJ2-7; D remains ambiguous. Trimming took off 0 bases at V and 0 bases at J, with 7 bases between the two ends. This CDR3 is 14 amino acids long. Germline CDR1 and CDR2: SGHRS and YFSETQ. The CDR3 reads CASSLATDSYEQYF. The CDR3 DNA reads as TGCGCCAGCAGCTTGGCCACGGACTCCTACGAGCAGTACTTC.